The 4 T cell receptor beta chains below all came from one sample that was sequenced in a study of T cell responses to AZD1222 COVID-19 vaccine. Sequencing was performed with immunoSEQ multiplex PCR; in TCRdb, only in-frame clones are kept and a portion is missing. The sample yields around 140,000 clones, about nine tenths seen once. Specimen: peripheral blood, collected 28 days after the second AZD1222 dose. These receptors originate from an adult who received the AZD1222 COVID-19 vaccine.

The chain links TRBV9 to TRBJ1-6; 10 nucleotides align to TRBD1. The CDR3 is 17 residues long. Germline CDR1 is SGDLS and CDR2 is YYNGEE. Trimming removed 4 bases from V and 6 bases from J; junction bases left unmatched: 10. The CDR3 loop is CASSTAPTGGPNSPLHF. The CDR3 DNA follows: TGTGCCAGCAGCACCGCACCGACAGGGGGCCCTAATTCACCCCTCCACTTT.

This chain links TRBV28 with TRBJ1-2, with 8 bases that match TRBD1. The CDR3 consists of 15 residues. The junction had 9 bases not matched to a gene; V was cut back by 5 bases and J by 4 bases. In germline, CDR1 is MDHEN, CDR2 SYDVKM. In DNA form, the CDR3 reads TGTGCCAGCAGTATCCCTCAGGGGGCTCGCTATGGCTACACCTTC. It encodes CASSIPQGARYGYTF.

CDR3 loop: CASSSFALNEQFF. In DNA, the CDR3 is TGTGCCAGCAGTTCTTTTGCTCTCAATGAGCAGTTCTTC. The chain uses TRBV27 and TRBJ2-1; no firm D call. Per germline, CDR1 MNHEY and CDR2 SMNVEV (reference sequence). The CDR3 covers 13 residues. The V end lost 4 bases, the J end lost 6 bases, and 10 bases lay between the germline ends.

This clone was detected a few times. V usage is TRBV4-2 and J usage is TRBJ2-1; the match to TRBD2 covers 8 bases. J was trimmed by 4 bases and V by 3 bases; bases with no gene match: 8. CDR1 is LGHNA, CDR2 YNFKEQ, per germline. This CDR3 spans 16 amino acids. CDR3 DNA sequence: TGTGCCAGCAGCCATGCGCCGACTAGCGATTACAATGAGCAGTTCTTC. It codes for CASSHAPTSDYNEQFF.